This T cell receptor beta chain was captured by sequencing in a study of control samples from healthy donors and cancer patients. The CDR3 is made up of 14 amino acids. Germline CDR1 LGHDT, CDR2 YNNKEL (reference sequence). Between the trimmed V and J ends, which lost 1 base and 6 bases, there was a span of 10 bases. Some clones are missing from TCRdb's copy, which holds only in-frame ones; the method was immunoSEQ multiplex PCR. The table shows about 58,000 clones, with 80% to 90% occurring only once. Sample: PBMCs. The sequence was collected from a woman between 55 and 75 years old with lung cancer. The chain carries TRBV3-1 (or the pseudogene TRBV3-2) and TRBJ2-1; no definite D call. DNA for the CDR3: TGTGCCAGCAGCCAAGGTATTCAGGCCAATGAGCAGTTCTTC. This gives the protein CASSQGIQANEQFF.